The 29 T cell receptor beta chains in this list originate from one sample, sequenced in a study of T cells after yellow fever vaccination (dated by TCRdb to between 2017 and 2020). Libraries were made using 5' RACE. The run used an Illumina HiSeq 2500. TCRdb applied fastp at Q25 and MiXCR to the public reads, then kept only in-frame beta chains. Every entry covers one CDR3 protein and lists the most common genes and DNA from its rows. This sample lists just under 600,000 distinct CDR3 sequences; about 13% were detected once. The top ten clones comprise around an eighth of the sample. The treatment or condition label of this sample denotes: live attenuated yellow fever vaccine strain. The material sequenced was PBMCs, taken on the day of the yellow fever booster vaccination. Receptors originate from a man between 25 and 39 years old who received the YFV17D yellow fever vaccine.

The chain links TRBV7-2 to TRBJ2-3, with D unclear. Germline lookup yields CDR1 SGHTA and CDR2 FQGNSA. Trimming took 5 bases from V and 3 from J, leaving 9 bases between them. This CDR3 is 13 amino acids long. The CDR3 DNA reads TGTGCCAGCAGCCCCGGTGCGACAGATACGCAGTATTTT. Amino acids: CASSPGATDTQYF. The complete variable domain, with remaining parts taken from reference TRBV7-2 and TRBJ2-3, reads GAGVSQSPSNKVTEKGKDVELRCDPISGHTALYWYRQSLGQGLEFLIYFQGNSAPDKSGLPSDRFSAERTGGSVSTLTIQRTQQEDSAVYLCASSPGATDTQYFGPGTRLTVL.

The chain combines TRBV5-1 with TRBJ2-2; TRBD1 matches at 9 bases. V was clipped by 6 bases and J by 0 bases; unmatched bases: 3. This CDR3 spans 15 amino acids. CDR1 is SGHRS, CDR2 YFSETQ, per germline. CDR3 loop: CASKGTGSNTGELFF. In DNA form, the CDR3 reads TGCGCCAGCAAAGGGACAGGGTCGAACACCGGGGAGCTGTTTTTT.

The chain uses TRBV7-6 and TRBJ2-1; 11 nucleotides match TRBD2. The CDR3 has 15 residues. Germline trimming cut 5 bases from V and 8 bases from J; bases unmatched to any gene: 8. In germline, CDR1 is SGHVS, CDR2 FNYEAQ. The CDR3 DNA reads TGTGCCAGCAGCCAGGGACTAGCGGAAGCCGATGAGCAGTTCTTC. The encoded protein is CASSQGLAEADEQFF. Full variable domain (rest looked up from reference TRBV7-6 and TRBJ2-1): GAGVSQSPRYKVTKRGQDVALRCDPISGHVSLYWYRQALGQGPEFLTYFNYEAQQDKSGLPNDRFSAERPEGSISTLTIQRTEQRDSAMYRCASSQGLAEADEQFFGPGTRLTVL.

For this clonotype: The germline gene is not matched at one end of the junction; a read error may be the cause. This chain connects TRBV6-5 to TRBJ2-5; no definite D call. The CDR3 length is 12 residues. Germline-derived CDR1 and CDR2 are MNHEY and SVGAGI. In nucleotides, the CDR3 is TGTGCCAGCAGTTACCGTCAAGGGACCCAGTACTTC. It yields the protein CASSYRQGTQYF.

The chain's CDR3 is CASSTSGREFF. The CDR3 DNA reads TGTGCCAGCAGTACTAGCGGCAGAGAGTTCTTC. The chain recombines TRBV6-2 or TRBV6-3 with TRBJ2-1, with 8 bases aligning to TRBD2. Germline V lookup: CDR1 MNHEY, CDR2 SVGEGT. With 5 bases clipped from V and 14 bases from J, the junction kept 5 bases outside the gene matches. This CDR3 has 11 amino acids.

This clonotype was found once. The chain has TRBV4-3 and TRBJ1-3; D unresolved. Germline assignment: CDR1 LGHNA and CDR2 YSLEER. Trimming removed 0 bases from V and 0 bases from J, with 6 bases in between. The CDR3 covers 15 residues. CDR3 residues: CASSQDQSSGNTIYF. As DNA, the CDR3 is TGCGCCAGCAGCCAAGACCAGAGCTCTGGAAACACCATATATTTT.

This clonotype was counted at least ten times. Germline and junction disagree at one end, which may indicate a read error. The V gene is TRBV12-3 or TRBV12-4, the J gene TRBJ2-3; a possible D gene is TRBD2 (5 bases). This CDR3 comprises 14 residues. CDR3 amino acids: CASSLGGSTDTQYF. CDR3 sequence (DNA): TGTGCCAGCAGCTTAGGCGGGAGCACAGATACGCAGTATTTT.

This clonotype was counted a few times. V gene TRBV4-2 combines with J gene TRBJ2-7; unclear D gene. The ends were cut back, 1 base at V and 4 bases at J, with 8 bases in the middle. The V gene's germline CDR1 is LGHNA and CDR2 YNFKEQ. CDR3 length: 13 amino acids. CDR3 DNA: TGTGCCAGCAGCCAAGGGTCTAAATACGAGCAGTACTTC. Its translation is CASSQGSKYEQYF.

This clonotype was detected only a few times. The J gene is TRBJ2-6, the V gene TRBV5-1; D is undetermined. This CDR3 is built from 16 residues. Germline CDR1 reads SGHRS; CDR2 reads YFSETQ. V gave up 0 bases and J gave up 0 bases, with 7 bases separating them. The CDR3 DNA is TGCGCCAGCAGCTTGGACTTAGGCTCTGGGGCCAACGTCCTGACTTTC. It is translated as CASSLDLGSGANVLTF. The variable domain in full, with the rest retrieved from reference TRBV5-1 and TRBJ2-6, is KAGVTQTPRYLIKTRGQQVTLSCSPISGHRSVSWYQQTPGQGLQFLFEYFSETQRNKGNFPGRFSGRQFSNSRSEMNVSTLELGDSALYLCASSLDLGSGANVLTFGAGSRLTVL.

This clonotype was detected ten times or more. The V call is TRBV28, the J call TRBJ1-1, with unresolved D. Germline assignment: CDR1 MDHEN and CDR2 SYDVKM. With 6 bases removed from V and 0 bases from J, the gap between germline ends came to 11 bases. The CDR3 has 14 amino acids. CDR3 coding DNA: TGTGCCAGCAGACCGGCCGGAATGAACACTGAAGCTTTCTTT. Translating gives CASRPAGMNTEAFF.

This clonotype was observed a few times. CDR3 nucleotides: TGCAGCGCGACAGGGGGTACTGGAAACACCATATATTTT. Translation: CSATGGTGNTIYF. The chain recombines TRBV29-1 with TRBJ1-3; TRBD1 matches at 9 bases. Unmatched junction bases numbered 3, after V lost 7 bases and J lost 2 bases. This CDR3 spans 13 amino acids. Germline V lookup: CDR1 SQVTM, CDR2 ANQGSEA.

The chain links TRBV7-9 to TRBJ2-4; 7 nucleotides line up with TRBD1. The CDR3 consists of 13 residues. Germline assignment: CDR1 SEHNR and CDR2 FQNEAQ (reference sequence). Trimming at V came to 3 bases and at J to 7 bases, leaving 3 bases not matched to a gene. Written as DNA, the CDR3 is TGTGCCAGCAGCTTCGGGACAGTTAACATTCAGTACTTC. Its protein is CASSFGTVNIQYF.

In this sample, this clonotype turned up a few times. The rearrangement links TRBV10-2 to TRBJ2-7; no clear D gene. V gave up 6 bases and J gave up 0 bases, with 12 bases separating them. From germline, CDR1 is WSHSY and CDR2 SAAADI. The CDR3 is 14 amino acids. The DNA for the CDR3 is TGCGCCAGCAGATTGGATTCCCCCTCCTACGAGCAGTACTTC. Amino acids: CASRLDSPSYEQYF.

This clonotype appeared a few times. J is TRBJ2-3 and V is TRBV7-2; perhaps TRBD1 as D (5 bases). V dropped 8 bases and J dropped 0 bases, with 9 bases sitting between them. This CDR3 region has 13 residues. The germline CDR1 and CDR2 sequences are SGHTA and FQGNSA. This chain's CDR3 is CASLKGSTDTQYF. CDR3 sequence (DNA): TGTGCCAGCCTCAAGGGGAGCACAGATACGCAGTATTTT.

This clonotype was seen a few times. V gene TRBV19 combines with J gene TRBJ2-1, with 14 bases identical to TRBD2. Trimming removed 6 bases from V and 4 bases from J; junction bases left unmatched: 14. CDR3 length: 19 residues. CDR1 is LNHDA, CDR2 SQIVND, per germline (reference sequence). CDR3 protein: CASRSNRRTSGRQYNEQFF. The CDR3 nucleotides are TGTGCCAGTAGATCAAATCGAAGGACTAGCGGGAGGCAATACAATGAGCAGTTCTTC.

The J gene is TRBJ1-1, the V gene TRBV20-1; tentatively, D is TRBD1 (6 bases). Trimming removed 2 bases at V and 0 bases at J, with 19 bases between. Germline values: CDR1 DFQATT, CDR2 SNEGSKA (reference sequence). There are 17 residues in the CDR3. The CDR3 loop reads CSARPRPTGRMNTEAFF. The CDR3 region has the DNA TGCAGTGCTAGACCCAGGCCTACAGGGAGGATGAACACTGAAGCTTTCTTT.

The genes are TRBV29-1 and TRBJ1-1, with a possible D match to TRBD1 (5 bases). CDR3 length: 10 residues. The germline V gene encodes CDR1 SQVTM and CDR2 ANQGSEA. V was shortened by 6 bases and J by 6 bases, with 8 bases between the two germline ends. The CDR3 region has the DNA TGCAGCGTACAGGACCCTGAAGCTTTCTTT. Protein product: CSVQDPEAFF. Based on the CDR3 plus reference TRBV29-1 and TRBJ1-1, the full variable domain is SAVISQKPSRDICQRGTSLTIQCQVDSQVTMMFWYRQQPGQSLTLIATANQGSEATYESGFVIDKFPISRPNLTFSTLTVSNMSPEDSSIYLCSVQDPEAFFGQGTRLTVV.

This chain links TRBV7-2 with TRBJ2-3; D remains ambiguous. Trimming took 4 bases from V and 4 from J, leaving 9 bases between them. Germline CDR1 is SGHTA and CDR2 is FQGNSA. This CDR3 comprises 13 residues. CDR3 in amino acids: CASSWYVADTQYF. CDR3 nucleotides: TGTGCCAGCAGCTGGTATGTGGCAGATACGCAGTATTTT. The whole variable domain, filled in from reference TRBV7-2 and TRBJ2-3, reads GAGVSQSPSNKVTEKGKDVELRCDPISGHTALYWYRQSLGQGLEFLIYFQGNSAPDKSGLPSDRFSAERTGGSVSTLTIQRTQQEDSAVYLCASSWYVADTQYFGPGTRLTVL.

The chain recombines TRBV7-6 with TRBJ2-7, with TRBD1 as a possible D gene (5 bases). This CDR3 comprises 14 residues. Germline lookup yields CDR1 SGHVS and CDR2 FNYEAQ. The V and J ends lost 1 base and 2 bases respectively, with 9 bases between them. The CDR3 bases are TGTGCCAGCAGCTTAGGACAGATACCCTACGAGCAGTACTTC. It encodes CASSLGQIPYEQYF. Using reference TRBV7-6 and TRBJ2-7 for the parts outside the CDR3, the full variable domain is GAGVSQSPRYKVTKRGQDVALRCDPISGHVSLYWYRQALGQGPEFLTYFNYEAQQDKSGLPNDRFSAERPEGSISTLTIQRTEQRDSAMYRCASSLGQIPYEQYFGPGTRLTVT.

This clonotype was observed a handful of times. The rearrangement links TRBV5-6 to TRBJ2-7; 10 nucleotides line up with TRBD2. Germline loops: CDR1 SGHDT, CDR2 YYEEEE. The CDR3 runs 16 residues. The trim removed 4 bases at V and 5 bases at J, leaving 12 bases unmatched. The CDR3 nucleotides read TGTGCCAGCAGCCCCCTTTCTAGCGGGAGAGGGGACGAGCAGTACTTC. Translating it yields CASSPLSSGRGDEQYF.

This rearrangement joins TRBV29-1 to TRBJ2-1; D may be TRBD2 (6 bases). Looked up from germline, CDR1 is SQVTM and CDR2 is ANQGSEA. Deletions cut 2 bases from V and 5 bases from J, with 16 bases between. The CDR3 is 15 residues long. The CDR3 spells CSVETGAIGNNEQFF. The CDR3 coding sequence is TGCAGCGTTGAAACGGGAGCAATCGGGAACAATGAGCAGTTCTTC.

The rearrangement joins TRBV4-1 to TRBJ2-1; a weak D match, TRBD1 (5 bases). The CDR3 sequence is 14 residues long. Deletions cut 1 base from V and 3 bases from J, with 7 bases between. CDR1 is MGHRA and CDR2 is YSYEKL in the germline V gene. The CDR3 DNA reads TGCGCCAGCAGCCAAGTACAGGACTACAATGAGCAGTTCTTC. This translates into CASSQVQDYNEQFF.

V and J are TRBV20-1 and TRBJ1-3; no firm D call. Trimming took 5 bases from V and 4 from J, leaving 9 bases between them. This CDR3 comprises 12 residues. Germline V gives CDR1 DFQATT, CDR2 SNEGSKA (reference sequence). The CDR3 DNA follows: TGCAGTGCTTACTCCGCCGGAAACACCATATATTTT. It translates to CSAYSAGNTIYF.

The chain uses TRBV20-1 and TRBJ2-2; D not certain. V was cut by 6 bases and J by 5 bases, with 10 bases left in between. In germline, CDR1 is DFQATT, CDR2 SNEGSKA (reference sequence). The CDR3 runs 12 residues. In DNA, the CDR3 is TGCAGTGCGCGTGGTTTTACCGGGGAGCTGTTTTTT. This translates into CSARGFTGELFF.

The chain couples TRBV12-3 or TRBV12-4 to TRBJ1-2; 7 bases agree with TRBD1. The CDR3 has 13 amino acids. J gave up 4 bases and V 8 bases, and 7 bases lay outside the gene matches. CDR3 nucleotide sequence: TGTGCCAGCGGGGACGGGACAGTCTATGGCTACACCTTC. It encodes CASGDGTVYGYTF.

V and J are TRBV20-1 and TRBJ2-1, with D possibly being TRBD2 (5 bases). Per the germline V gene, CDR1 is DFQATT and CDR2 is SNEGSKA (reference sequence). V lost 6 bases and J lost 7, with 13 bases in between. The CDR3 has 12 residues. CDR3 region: CSAKGVTNEQFF. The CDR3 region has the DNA TGCAGTGCAAAGGGAGTTACGAATGAGCAGTTCTTC.

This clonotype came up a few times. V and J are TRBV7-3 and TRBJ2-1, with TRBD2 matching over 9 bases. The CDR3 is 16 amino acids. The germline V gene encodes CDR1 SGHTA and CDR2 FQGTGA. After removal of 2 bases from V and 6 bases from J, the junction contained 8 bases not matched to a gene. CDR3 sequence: CASSLLKGGRANEQFF. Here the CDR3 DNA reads TGTGCCAGCAGCTTATTGAAGGGCGGGAGGGCCAATGAGCAGTTCTTC.

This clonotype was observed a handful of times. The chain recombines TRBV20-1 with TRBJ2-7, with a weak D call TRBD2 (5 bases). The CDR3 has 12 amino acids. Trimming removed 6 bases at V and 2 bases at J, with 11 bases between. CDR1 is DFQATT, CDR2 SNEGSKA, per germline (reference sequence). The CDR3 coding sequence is TGCAGTGCCGCTGTGGGAGCCTACGAGCAGTACTTC. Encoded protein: CSAAVGAYEQYF.

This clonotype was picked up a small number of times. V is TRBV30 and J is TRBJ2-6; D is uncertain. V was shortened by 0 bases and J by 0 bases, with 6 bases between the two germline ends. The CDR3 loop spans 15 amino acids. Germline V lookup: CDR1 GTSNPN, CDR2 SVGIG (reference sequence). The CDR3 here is CAWSVTGSGANVLTF. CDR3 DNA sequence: TGTGCCTGGAGTGTAACGGGCTCTGGGGCCAACGTCCTGACTTTC.